This paragraph reports one T cell receptor beta chain. Its matching antigen is unknown. The sample comes from a study of CD8+CD57+ T cells in acquired aplastic anemia. In the study overall: When averaged, DNA from sorted CD4+ and CD8+ cells came to 2.5 to 3.5 ug.

Overall study findings and caveats: Patients and controls had in common around 29 CD8+ CDR3 sequences.

Researchers used genomic DNA as the template to profile TCR beta VDJ and CDR3. MiXCR, run by TCRdb on the reads, gives a single entry per CDR3 protein. The sample shows some 170,000 distinct CDR3 sequences, more than 45% of them seen only once. Per the germline V gene, CDR1 is SQVTM and CDR2 is ANQGSEA. There are 14 residues in the CDR3. Sequencing was done on patients that had shown CD8+CD57+ cell expansion by flow cytometry. As a group, the patients uniformly had severe acquired aplastic anemia. The source material was sorted CD4+, CD8+, or CD8+CD57+ T cells (not recorded which) from PBMCs. The TCR sequence derives from a human donor with aplastic anemia. V gene TRBV29-1 combines with J gene TRBJ2-5, with D possibly being TRBD2 (5 bases). In nucleotides, the CDR3 is TGCAGGGCTCCGGGGTGGCCCAAGAAAGAGACCCAGTACTTC. Translation gives CRAPGWPKKETQYF. The full variable domain, with the rest looked up from reference TRBV29-1 and TRBJ2-5, is SAVISQKPSRDICQRGTSLTIQCQVDSQVTMMFWYRQQPGQSLTLIATANQGSEATYESGFVIDKFPISRPNLTFSTLTVSNMSPEDSSIYLCRAPGWPKKETQYFGPGTRLLVL.